Following are 15 T cell receptor beta chains from one sample sequenced in a study of CD8 T cells in Susac syndrome. With random hexamers, reverse transcription was performed on about 0.5 to 1 ug of RNA. TCRdb ran MiXCR on the immunoSEQ multiplex PCR reads and lists one entry per CDR3 protein. The sample lists 130,000 or so distinct CDR3 sequences; 80% to 85% were seen once. The specimen sequenced was CD8+ T cells from PBMCs. These receptors all come from a human donor with multiple sclerosis.

The chain carries TRBV12-5 and TRBJ2-1, with 8 bases identical to TRBD2. The CDR3 loop spans 18 amino acids. V lost 7 bases, J lost 2 bases, and 16 bases stayed unmatched. The V gene's germline CDR1 is LGHNT and CDR2 FRNRAP. CDR3 loop: CASAPRGVSGEAYNEQFF. In DNA form, the CDR3 reads TGTGCTAGTGCCCCACGGGGGGTTAGCGGGGAGGCCTACAATGAGCAGTTCTTC. Filled out from reference TRBV12-5 and TRBJ2-1, the complete variable domain reads DARVTQTPRHKVTEMGQEVTMRCQPILGHNTVFWYRQTMMQGLELLAYFRNRAPLDDSGMPKDRFSAEMPDATLATLKIQPSEPRDSAVYFCASAPRGVSGEAYNEQFFGPGTRLTVL.

The chain is built from TRBV15 and TRBJ1-5, with D perhaps TRBD1 (6 bases). The CDR3 spans 13 residues. Germline CDR1 reads LNHNV; CDR2 reads YYDKDF (reference sequence). Trimming removed 0 bases from V and 12 bases from J, with 12 bases in between. The CDR3 loop is CATSRDRGEVQHF. The CDR3 DNA is TGTGCCACCAGCAGAGACAGGGGAGAGGTCCAGCATTTT. The variable domain in full, with the rest retrieved from reference TRBV15 and TRBJ1-5, is DAMVIQNPRYQVTQFGKPVTLSCSQTLNHNVMYWYQQKSSQAPKLLFHYYDKDFNNEADTPDNFQSRRPNTSFCFLDIRSPGLGDTAMYLCATSRDRGEVQHFGDGTRLSIL.

V usage is TRBV15 and J usage is TRBJ2-1; D remains unclear. V was shortened by 0 bases and J by 10 bases, with 13 bases between the two germline ends. Germline CDR1 is LNHNV and CDR2 is YYDKDF (reference sequence). CDR3 length equals 14 residues. CDR3 in amino acids: CATSRDPQVEEQFF. CDR3 sequence (DNA): TGTGCCACCAGCAGAGATCCTCAAGTTGAGGAGCAGTTCTTC.

This clonotype is a singleton in its sample. V gene TRBV4-3 combines with J gene TRBJ2-1; D not resolved. The germline V gene has CDR1 LGHNA and CDR2 YSLEER. This CDR3 has 18 amino acids. V was cut by 1 base and J by 0 bases, with 16 bases left in between. For the CDR3, the DNA is TGCGCCAGCAGCCAAGCCCCCGCCTCAGTTTTCTCCTACAATGAGCAGTTCTTC. As protein: CASSQAPASVFSYNEQFF.

The V and J genes are TRBV27 and TRBJ1-2; no reliable D call. This CDR3 region has 16 residues. Germline V gives CDR1 MNHEY, CDR2 SMNVEV (reference sequence). V shed 3 bases and J shed 1 base, with 15 bases lying between them. The CDR3 protein is CASSFSLGELNYGYTF. DNA of the CDR3: TGTGCCAGCAGTTTCTCCCTCGGAGAGCTTAACTATGGCTACACCTTC.

The V and J genes are TRBV29-1 and TRBJ2-3, with D maybe TRBD1 (5 bases). The CDR3 length is 14 residues. CDR1 SQVTM and CDR2 ANQGSEA come from the germline V gene. Deletions cut 8 bases from V and 4 bases from J, with 19 bases between. CDR3 bases: TGCAGCTCCACTGGAAGGGAAGGGGCAGATACGCAGTATTTT. Its translation is CSSTGREGADTQYF.

V is TRBV4-2 and J is TRBJ2-3, with TRBD1 identical over 10 bases. The germline gives CDR1 LGHNA, CDR2 YNFKEQ. This CDR3 region has 19 residues. V gave up 2 bases and J gave up 10 bases; unmatched junction bases: 21. CDR3 in amino acids: CASSQRSGDRGGPRSSQYF. The CDR3 coding sequence is TGTGCCAGCAGCCAACGCTCCGGGGACAGGGGTGGACCTAGGTCGTCGCAGTATTTT.

The J gene is TRBJ1-5, the V gene TRBV6-1; 9 nucleotides line up with TRBD1. Germline assignment: CDR1 MNHNS and CDR2 SASEGT. Trimming took 3 bases from V and 4 from J; bases not matched to a gene: 4. The CDR3 has 15 residues. In nucleotides, the CDR3 is TGTGCCAGCAGTGACGGGACAGGGAATAATCAGCCCCAGCATTTT. It codes for CASSDGTGNNQPQHF.

The chain recombines TRBV4-1 with TRBJ1-1; the match to TRBD1 covers 9 bases. The CDR3 loop spans 15 amino acids. With V trimmed by 1 base and J by 5 bases, 5 bases remained unmatched. The germline gives CDR1 MGHRA, CDR2 YSYEKL. The CDR3 protein is CASSQVTGGGTEAFF. CDR3 DNA sequence: TGCGCCAGCAGCCAAGTGACAGGGGGGGGGACTGAAGCTTTCTTT.

The chain uses TRBV27 and TRBJ1-5; maybe TRBD1 (5 bases). V was shortened by 6 bases and J by 6 bases, with 18 bases between the two germline ends. This CDR3 has 15 residues. The germline gives CDR1 MNHEY, CDR2 SMNVEV (reference sequence). CDR3 DNA: TGTGCCAGCAGAAGGATCATGGAGGGGAGTCAGCCCCAGCATTTT. Translation gives CASRRIMEGSQPQHF.

This sequence joins TRBV7-9 and TRBJ2-3; no firm D call. The CDR3 consists of 18 residues. V lost 4 bases, J lost 2 bases, and 22 bases lay in between. Germline V gene data show CDR1 as SEHNR and CDR2 as FQNEAQ (reference sequence). Written as DNA, the CDR3 is TGTGCCAGCAGCTCCACCGACGCAGCTCACGGTAACACAGATACGCAGTATTTT. This sequence encodes CASSSTDAAHGNTDTQYF.

The rearrangement uses TRBV11-1 and TRBJ2-2; 11 bases map to TRBD1. The germline V gene has CDR1 SGHAT and CDR2 FQDESV (reference sequence). V lost 4 bases to trimming and J lost 5 bases; unmatched junction nucleotides: 3. The length of the CDR3 is 15 residues. The CDR3 DNA reads TGTGCCAGCAGCTGGGGACAGGGGGAGACCGGGGAGCTGTTTTTT. Protein product: CASSWGQGETGELFF. Complete variable domain (other parts from reference TRBV11-1 and TRBJ2-2): EAEVAQSPRYKITEKSQAVAFWCDPISGHATLYWYRQILGQGPELLVQFQDESVVDDSQLPKDRFSAERLKGVDSTLKIQPAELGDSAMYLCASSWGQGETGELFFGEGSRLTVL.

This chain links TRBV5-1 with TRBJ1-1; D is possibly TRBD1 (6 bases). This CDR3 is built from 15 residues. Trimming shortened V by 3 bases and J by 4 bases, and 16 bases separated the two germline ends. Germline V CDR1 and CDR2: SGHRS, YFSETQ. CDR3 in DNA: TGCGCCAGCAGCTCCTACCCGGGGGCAGGCACTGAAGCTTTCTTT. This encodes CASSSYPGAGTEAFF. Combining the CDR3 with reference TRBV5-1 and TRBJ1-1 gives the whole variable domain KAGVTQTPRYLIKTRGQQVTLSCSPISGHRSVSWYQQTPGQGLQFLFEYFSETQRNKGNFPGRFSGRQFSNSRSEMNVSTLELGDSALYLCASSSYPGAGTEAFFGQGTRLTVV.

This chain uses TRBV7-3 with TRBJ2-2; 11 nucleotides agree with TRBD2. Germline V gene lookup returns CDR1 SGHTA and CDR2 FQGTGA. The CDR3 sequence is 17 residues long. Trimming removed 4 bases from V and 1 base from J; junction bases left unmatched: 5. For the CDR3, the DNA is TGTGCCAGCAGCTGGGGGACTAGCGGAGGGAACACCGGGGAGCTGTTTTTT. Translation: CASSWGTSGGNTGELFF. Based on the CDR3 plus reference TRBV7-3 and TRBJ2-2, the full variable domain is GAGVSQTPSNKVTEKGKYVELRCDPISGHTALYWYRQSLGQGPEFLIYFQGTGAADDSGLPNDRFFAVRPEGSVSTLKIQRTERGDSAVYLCASSWGTSGGNTGELFFGEGSRLTVL.

J is TRBJ1-1 and V is TRBV29-1; TRBD1 agrees at 9 bases. This CDR3 has 12 amino acids. The germline gives CDR1 SQVTM, CDR2 ANQGSEA. Trimming at V came to 7 bases and at J to 5 bases, leaving 5 bases not matched to a gene. The CDR3 is CSGLTGGTEAFF. Written as DNA, the CDR3 is TGCAGCGGATTGACAGGGGGGACTGAAGCTTTCTTT.